This T cell receptor beta chain originates from a study of blood T cell repertoires in COVID-19. Study summary: The samples span acute and convalescent COVID-19 from the United States, Italy and Spain. PBMCs, B-cell-depleted T cells, or T cells provided the cDNA or gDNA that made up the material.

The authors' processing: Nucleated cell counts were estimated from reference gene primer amplification. Sequenced by immunoSEQ multiplex PCR; TCRdb stores in-frame clones only, minus some. The V and J calls and the clone size are those of that table, but D and trimming were determined from the DNA. The data show over 300,000 clones, 83% seen once. After removal of 5 bases from V and 5 bases from J, the junction contained 3 bases not matched to a gene. From germline, CDR1 is SGHTA and CDR2 FQGNSA. The CDR3 has 14 residues. The sequencing input was peripheral blood. The genes are TRBV7-2 and TRBJ1-4; TRBD1 matches at 9 bases. The TCR sequence derives from a woman in her fifties or sixties with acute or convalescent COVID-19. CDR3: CASSPGTGNEKLFF. The CDR3 DNA sequence: TGTGCCAGCAGCCCTGGGACAGGGAATGAAAAACTGTTTTTT.